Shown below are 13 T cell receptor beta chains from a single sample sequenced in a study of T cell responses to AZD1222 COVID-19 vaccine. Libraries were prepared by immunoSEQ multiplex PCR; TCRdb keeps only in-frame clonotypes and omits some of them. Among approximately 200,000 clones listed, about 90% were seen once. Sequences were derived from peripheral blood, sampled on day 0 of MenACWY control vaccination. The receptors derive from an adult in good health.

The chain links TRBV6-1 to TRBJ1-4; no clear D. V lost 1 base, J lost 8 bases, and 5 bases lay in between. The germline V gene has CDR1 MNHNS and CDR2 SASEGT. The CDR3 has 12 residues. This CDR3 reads CASSEDVEKLFF. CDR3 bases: TGTGCCAGCAGTGAAGATGTGGAAAAACTGTTTTTT.

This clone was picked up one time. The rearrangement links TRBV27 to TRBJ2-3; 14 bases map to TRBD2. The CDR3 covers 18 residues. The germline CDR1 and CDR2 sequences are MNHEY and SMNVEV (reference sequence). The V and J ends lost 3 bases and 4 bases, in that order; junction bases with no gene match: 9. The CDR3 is CASSFPSGTSGSADTQYF. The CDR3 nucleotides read TGTGCCAGCAGTTTTCCCTCCGGGACTAGCGGGAGCGCAGATACGCAGTATTTT.

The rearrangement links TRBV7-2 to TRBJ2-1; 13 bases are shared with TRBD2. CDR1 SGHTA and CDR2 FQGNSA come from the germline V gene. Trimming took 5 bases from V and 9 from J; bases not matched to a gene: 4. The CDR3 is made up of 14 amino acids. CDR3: CASSGTSGRAEQFF. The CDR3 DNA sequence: TGTGCCAGCAGCGGTACTAGCGGGAGGGCTGAGCAGTTCTTC.

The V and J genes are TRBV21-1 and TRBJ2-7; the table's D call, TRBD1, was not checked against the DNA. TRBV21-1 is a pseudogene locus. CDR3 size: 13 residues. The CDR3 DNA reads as TGTGCCAGCAGCAAAGAACAGGGGAGCGAGCAGTACTTC. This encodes CASSKEQGSEQYF.

The CDR3 sequence: CASSPGGIEKLFF. In nucleotides, the CDR3 is TGTGCCAGCAGTCCAGGGGGAATTGAAAAACTGTTTTTT. This chain connects TRBV7-9 to TRBJ1-4; 7 nucleotides align to TRBD1. Germline trimming cut 6 bases from V and 7 bases from J; bases unmatched to any gene: 5. The CDR3 is 13 amino acids. In germline, CDR1 is SEHNR, CDR2 FQNEAQ (reference sequence).

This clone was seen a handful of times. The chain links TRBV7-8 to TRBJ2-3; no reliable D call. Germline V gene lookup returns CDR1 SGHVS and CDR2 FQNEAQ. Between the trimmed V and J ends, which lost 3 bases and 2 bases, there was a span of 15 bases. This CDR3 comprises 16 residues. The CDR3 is CASSFSTFQVTDTQYF. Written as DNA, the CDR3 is TGTGCCAGCAGCTTTTCGACCTTTCAAGTCACAGATACGCAGTATTTT.

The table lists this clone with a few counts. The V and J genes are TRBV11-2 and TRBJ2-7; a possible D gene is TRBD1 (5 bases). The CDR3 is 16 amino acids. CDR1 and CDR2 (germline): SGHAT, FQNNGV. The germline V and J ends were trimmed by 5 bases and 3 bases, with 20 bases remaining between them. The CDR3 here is CASSLGRGVQGYEQYF. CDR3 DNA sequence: TGTGCCAGCAGCCTCGGGCGTGGAGTTCAGGGCTACGAGCAGTACTTC.

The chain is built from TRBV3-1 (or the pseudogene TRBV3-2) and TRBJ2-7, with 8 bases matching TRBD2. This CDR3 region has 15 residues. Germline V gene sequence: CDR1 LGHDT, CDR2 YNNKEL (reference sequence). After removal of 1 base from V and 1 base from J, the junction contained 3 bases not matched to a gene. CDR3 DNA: TGTGCCAGCAGCCAAGCTAGCGGGCGATCCTACGAGCAGTACTTC. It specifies CASSQASGRSYEQYF.

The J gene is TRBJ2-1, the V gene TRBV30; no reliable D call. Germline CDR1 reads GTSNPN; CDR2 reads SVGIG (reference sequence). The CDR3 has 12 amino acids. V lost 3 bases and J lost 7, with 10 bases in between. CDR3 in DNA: TGTGCCTGGAGCGTCGTGGGGAATGAGCAGTTCTTC. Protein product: CAWSVVGNEQFF.

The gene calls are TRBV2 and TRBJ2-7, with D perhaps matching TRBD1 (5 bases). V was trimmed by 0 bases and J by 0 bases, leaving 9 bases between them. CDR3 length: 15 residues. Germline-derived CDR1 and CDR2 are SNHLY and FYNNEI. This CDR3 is CASSEAGAASYEQYF. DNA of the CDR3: TGTGCCAGCAGTGAAGCAGGGGCAGCCTCCTACGAGCAGTACTTC.

CDR3 loop: CATSDFPKSGRGDTQYF. The CDR3, as DNA: TGTGCCACCAGTGATTTCCCTAAGTCGGGGCGGGGTGATACGCAGTATTTT. V gene TRBV24-1 combines with J gene TRBJ2-3; D may be TRBD2 (6 bases). The CDR3 is 17 residues long. With 1 base removed from V and 6 bases from J, the gap between germline ends came to 19 bases. CDR1 and CDR2 from the germline V gene are KGHDR and SFDVKD.

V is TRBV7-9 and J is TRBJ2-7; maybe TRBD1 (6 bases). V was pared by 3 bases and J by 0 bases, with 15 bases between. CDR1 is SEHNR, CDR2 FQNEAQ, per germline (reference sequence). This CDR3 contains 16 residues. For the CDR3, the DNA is TGTGCCAGCAGCTTTAACGACAGGACCAGCTCCTACGAGCAGTACTTC. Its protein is CASSFNDRTSSYEQYF.

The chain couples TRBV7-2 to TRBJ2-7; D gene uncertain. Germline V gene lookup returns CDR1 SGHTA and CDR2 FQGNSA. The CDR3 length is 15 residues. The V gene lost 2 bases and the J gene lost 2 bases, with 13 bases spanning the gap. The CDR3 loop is CASSLLGAQTYEQYF. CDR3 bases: TGTGCCAGCAGCTTACTGGGCGCCCAAACCTACGAGCAGTACTTC.